Described below is a single T cell receptor beta chain sequence and its context. It has no known antigen specificity. No much larger clone exists at a distance of one base, and base qualities are not known. The sample is drawn from a study of CD8 T cells in ankylosing spondylitis (TCRdb year 2017). As for the study more broadly: The study set out to find disease-linked TCR variants by profiling T cell receptor beta repertoires in ankylosing spondylitis patients and healthy donors. The whole study cohort included under 140 healthy donors and around 24 ankylosing spondylitis patients. Peripheral blood samples were taken, and synovial fluid was additionally collected from ankylosing spondylitis patients. Summary of the overall study and its limitations: The disease-linked clones showed a CD8+ phenotype and occurred at relatively low frequencies in peripheral blood. A TCR beta motif of fewer than 10 highly homologous amino acid variants appeared characteristic of blood from ankylosing spondylitis patients. Some motif variants had previously been reported in the synovial fluid and blood of reactive arthritis patients, which suggests shared mechanisms of disease initiation. According to the report, matched synovial fluid samples from ankylosing spondylitis patients were significantly enriched for the disease-linked clones.

Via the germline V gene, CDR1 is SGHRS and CDR2 YFSETQ. V is clipped by 0 bases and J by 5 bases, and the sequence between their germline boundaries is 8 bases long. Measured from the cysteine to the phenylalanine, the CDR3 is 13 residues long. The read is trimmed to its CDR3 DNA, 39 bases read in frame from base 1. TCRdb lists the instrument as Illumina HiSeq 2500. Quantitative 5'-RACE with molecular barcodes was the method used to prepare the TCR beta libraries. The original pipeline was this. A new computational method based on a probabilistic model of VDJ rearrangement was used to identify disease-linked TCR variants. TCRdb cleaned the public reads at Q25 with fastp, built clones with MiXCR and kept in-frame beta chains. All rows with the same CDR3 protein become a single entry with the most common DNA and genes. The V and J calls reflect TCRdb's pipeline rather than the authors' work. Present in this sample are 210,000 or so distinct CDR3 sequences, around 25% of which were seen just once. 5% to 7.5% of the sample belongs to the ten largest clones.

This TCR came from a male donor with ankylosing spondylitis or in good health (not recorded which). The V and J genes are TRBV5-1 and TRBJ2-5; a confident D gene designation cannot be given. Sequencing was performed on blood, either unsorted or a sorted T cell fraction (not recorded which). The CDR3 here reads CASSLATRETQYF. The bases are TGCGCCAGCAGCTTGGCTACAAGGGAGACCCAGTACTTC.